This TCR beta chain was sequenced for a study of cytomegalovirus exposure and HLA in healthy donors. The primer mix had 60 Vbeta and 13 Jbeta primers. This table comes from immunoSEQ multiplex PCR, and its TCRdb copy is limited to in-frame clones, with some not included. This table has 95,000 to 110,000 clones, around 67% appearing once. Regarding this clone: The antigen is unknown.

Points from the study as a whole: As was reported, the HLA-A and HLA-B alleles of most subjects were accurately predicted from TCR beta sequences. TRBV6-2, TRBV6-3 and some other V segments were excluded as indistinguishable. CMV serostatus was the sole immune exposure information available. DRB1 had the most TCR associations and HLA-C the fewest, a later analysis found, with rates varying by HLA locus.

Germline V CDR1 and CDR2: SGHVS, FNYEAQ. The germline V and J ends were trimmed by 4 bases and 4 bases, with 19 bases remaining between them. The CDR3 is 16 amino acids. The source material was PBMCs. The receptor was isolated from a woman aged 50 to 60 in good health and CMV-seronegative. This rearrangement joins TRBV7-6 to TRBJ2-5, with D possibly matching TRBD1 (5 bases). This CDR3 reads CASSSPLGSTGETQYF. CDR3 in DNA: TGTGCCAGCAGCTCACCGTTGGGTAGTACAGGAGAGACCCAGTACTTC. The whole variable domain, remainder taken from reference TRBV7-6 and TRBJ2-5, is GAGVSQSPRYKVTKRGQDVALRCDPISGHVSLYWYRQALGQGPEFLTYFNYEAQQDKSGLPNDRFSAERPEGSISTLTIQRTEQRDSAMYRCASSSPLGSTGETQYFGPGTRLLVL.